This T cell receptor beta chain came from a study of stem cell transplantation in POMP-related autoinflammatory disease. Across the study: The study hypothesized thymoproteasome defects skew the TRB repertoire via impaired CD8+ selection.

Sequencing was performed with immunoSEQ multiplex PCR; in TCRdb, only in-frame clones are kept and a portion is missing. The sample consists of some 69,000 clones, more than 75% of them appearing once. This CDR3 has 13 residues. Germline-derived CDR1 and CDR2 are SGDLS and YYNGEE. Losses at the gene ends were 2 bases for V and 6 bases for J; bases not matched to a gene: 4. The specimen comprised CD4+ T cells from PBMCs, sampled after stem cell transplantation. The chain employs TRBV9 and TRBJ1-2; 7 nucleotides match TRBD1. The clonotype originates from a human patient with POMP-related autoinflammation and immune dysregulation (PRAID). The T cells may partly be graft donor cells. CDR3 residues: CASSVRQGNGYTF. CDR3 nucleotide sequence: TGTGCCAGCAGCGTCCGACAGGGAAATGGCTACACCTTC.